Each of the 23 T cell receptor beta chains below was sequenced from the same sample in a study of shared clonotypes between healthy human individuals. Libraries were prepared by immunoSEQ multiplex PCR; TCRdb keeps only in-frame clonotypes and omits some of them. Here the sample spans about 2.3 million clones, 80% to 95% being singletons. The sample taken for sequencing was naive CD4+ T cells from PBMCs. Specified subset: CD45RA+ positively selected. These receptors all come from a man younger than 35 in good health. Some clones in this sample may be carry-over from other donors' samples.

The V and J genes are TRBV11-2 and TRBJ2-1, with 12 nucleotides matching TRBD2. Germline V gene sequence: CDR1 SGHAT, CDR2 FQNNGV. The CDR3 extends over 16 amino acids. The J segment lost 5 bases and the V segment lost 5 bases, leaving 7 bases of the junction unmatched. DNA of the CDR3: TGTGCCAGCAGCATCGCATGGACTAGCGGGGACAATGAGCAGTTCTTC. Translating it yields CASSIAWTSGDNEQFF.

The V and J genes are TRBV27 and TRBJ2-3; 10 bases match TRBD2. There are 16 residues in the CDR3. V shed 6 bases, J shed 3 bases, and the junction held 9 bases outside the gene matches. Germline V gene data show CDR1 as MNHEY and CDR2 as SMNVEV (reference sequence). CDR3 DNA sequence: TGTGCCAGCAGCCAAGTAGCGGGAGGATTGACAGATACGCAGTATTTT. It encodes CASSQVAGGLTDTQYF.

The V and J genes are TRBV4-2 and TRBJ1-6, with 11 bases matching TRBD1. This CDR3 spans 17 amino acids. CDR1 LGHNA and CDR2 YNFKEQ come from the germline V gene. J was trimmed by 9 bases and V by 1 base; bases with no gene match: 8. This chain's CDR3 is CASSQAIGDRGSSPLHF. CDR3 DNA sequence: TGTGCCAGCAGCCAAGCAATAGGGGACAGGGGGAGTTCACCCCTCCACTTT.

In regard to this clone: The sample carries other DNA sequences with the same CDR3. The rearrangement links TRBV28 to TRBJ1-2, with TRBD1 matching over 9 bases. Trimming removed 6 bases from V and 8 bases from J; junction bases left unmatched: 4. CDR3 size: 12 residues. Germline CDR1 is MDHEN and CDR2 is SYDVKM. The CDR3 DNA reads as TGTGCCAGCAGCCTGACAGGGGGGGGCTACACCTTC. This translates into CASSLTGGGYTF.

This chain connects TRBV28 to TRBJ1-1, with 10 bases aligning to TRBD1. Germline V gene lookup returns CDR1 MDHEN and CDR2 SYDVKM. This CDR3 contains 14 residues. With V trimmed by 6 bases and J by 2 bases, 3 bases remained unmatched. The CDR3 DNA reads as TGTGCCAGCAGGGGACAGGGGCCAAACACTGAAGCTTTCTTT. Translation gives CASRGQGPNTEAFF.

J is TRBJ1-1 and V is TRBV5-6; D gene ambiguous. The CDR3 is 14 residues long. Between the trimmed V and J ends, which lost 1 base and 4 bases, there was a span of 11 bases. The germline V gene has CDR1 SGHDT and CDR2 YYEEEE. The CDR3 loop reads CASSLIRRTTEAFF. The CDR3 region has the DNA TGTGCCAGCAGCTTGATAAGGAGGACCACTGAAGCTTTCTTT.

Worth noting for this clone: The sample contains more than one DNA sequence encoding this CDR3. J is TRBJ2-5 and V is TRBV5-1; no clear D. Germline values: CDR1 SGHRS, CDR2 YFSETQ. CDR3 length equals 14 residues. V was shortened by 0 bases and J by 0 bases, with 6 bases between the two germline ends. CDR3 DNA sequence: TGCGCCAGCAGCTTGGACCCCCACCAAGAGACCCAGTACTTC. It specifies CASSLDPHQETQYF. The variable domain in full, with the rest retrieved from reference TRBV5-1 and TRBJ2-5, is KAGVTQTPRYLIKTRGQQVTLSCSPISGHRSVSWYQQTPGQGLQFLFEYFSETQRNKGNFPGRFSGRQFSNSRSEMNVSTLELGDSALYLCASSLDPHQETQYFGPGTRLLVL.

The count of this clone is one. This chain joins TRBV27 and TRBJ2-7, with D possibly being TRBD1 (5 bases). CDR3 length: 15 residues. CDR1 is MNHEY and CDR2 is SMNVEV in the germline V gene (reference sequence). Trimming pared 6 bases from V and 0 bases from J, leaving 15 bases between. The CDR3 reads CASSPRQTSSYEQYF. CDR3 DNA: TGTGCCAGCAGCCCCCGACAGACGAGCTCCTACGAGCAGTACTTC.

This chain uses TRBV28 with TRBJ1-2, with D tentatively TRBD1 (5 bases). The CDR3 has 12 residues. Germline V gene data show CDR1 as MDHEN and CDR2 as SYDVKM. The germline V and J ends were trimmed by 9 bases and 8 bases, with 16 bases remaining between them. The DNA of the CDR3 is TGTGCCAGTAACCCCAGGGATCAGGGCTACACCTTC. Residues: CASNPRDQGYTF.

The V gene is TRBV27, the J gene TRBJ2-5, with D uncertain. The V end was cut by 6 bases, the J end by 7 bases, with 9 bases between. This CDR3 has 11 amino acids. CDR1 and CDR2 (germline): MNHEY, SMNVEV (reference sequence). DNA for the CDR3: TGTGCCAGCAGCACCTACGGGACCCAGTACTTC. It encodes CASSTYGTQYF.

This chain connects TRBV5-1 to TRBJ1-2; 8 bases fit TRBD1. The germline CDR1 and CDR2 sequences are SGHRS and YFSETQ. This CDR3 comprises 15 residues. The V gene end was trimmed by 2 bases and the J gene end by 0 bases; junction bases not matched to a gene: 3. CDR3 sequence: CASSFPGQANYGYTF. Written as DNA, the CDR3 is TGCGCCAGCAGCTTTCCGGGACAGGCTAACTATGGCTACACCTTC.

The chain joins TRBV9 to TRBJ2-5; D ambiguous. The V end lost 0 bases, the J end lost 5 bases, and 8 bases lay between the germline ends. This CDR3 comprises 13 residues. Germline lookup yields CDR1 SGDLS and CDR2 YYNGEE. The CDR3 region has the DNA TGTGCCAGCAGCGTAGCAATATCGGAGACCCAGTACTTC. Its translation is CASSVAISETQYF.

This chain connects TRBV6-5 to TRBJ1-1, with 9 positions matching TRBD1. The CDR3 spans 14 residues. Looked up from germline, CDR1 is MNHEY and CDR2 is SVGAGI. The V and J ends lost 7 bases and 10 bases, in that order; junction bases with no gene match: 13. DNA for the CDR3: TGTGCCAGCACCCAGGACAGGGGAGTAGGGATAGCTTTCTTT. It codes for CASTQDRGVGIAFF.

This clone was seen more than once but under ten times. The same CDR3 also results from other DNA sequences found in this sample. This rearrangement joins TRBV28 to TRBJ1-2; D unclear. Germline V gives CDR1 MDHEN, CDR2 SYDVKM. The CDR3 covers 11 residues. Trimming took 6 bases from V and 2 from J, leaving 4 bases between them. The CDR3: CASSPNYGYTF. In nucleotides, the CDR3 is TGTGCCAGCAGCCCAAACTATGGCTACACCTTC.

The chain combines TRBV28 with TRBJ1-3; a possible D gene is TRBD1 (5 bases). This CDR3 has 16 residues. V dropped 0 bases and J dropped 0 bases, with 9 bases sitting between them. The germline V gene has CDR1 MDHEN and CDR2 SYDVKM. CDR3 nucleotide sequence: TGTGCCAGCAGTTTATGGGGGGGGAGCTCTGGAAACACCATATATTTT. This sequence encodes CASSLWGGSSGNTIYF.

V gene TRBV6-1 combines with J gene TRBJ1-1, with 8 bases identical to TRBD1. Germline CDR1 MNHNS, CDR2 SASEGT. This CDR3 contains 14 residues. V trimming: 7 bases; J trimming: 1 base; junction bases outside the gene matches: 5. This CDR3 reads CASISGTGNTEAFF. CDR3 DNA sequence: TGTGCCAGCATCTCGGGGACAGGGAACACTGAAGCTTTCTTT.

The rearrangement uses TRBV28 and TRBJ1-1, with D possibly being TRBD1 (5 bases). CDR3 size: 18 residues. Germline-derived CDR1 and CDR2 are MDHEN and SYDVKM. Trimming took off 4 bases at V and 0 bases at J, with 21 bases between the two ends. The CDR3 here is CASSSPYLGTRMNTEAFF. CDR3 nucleotides: TGTGCCAGCAGTTCCCCGTATCTTGGGACGCGGATGAACACTGAAGCTTTCTTT. The whole variable domain, filled in from reference TRBV28 and TRBJ1-1, reads DVKVTQSSRYLVKRTGEKVFLECVQDMDHENMFWYRQDPGLGLRLIYFSYDVKMKEKGDIPEGYSVSREKKERFSLILESASTNQTSMYLCASSSPYLGTRMNTEAFFGQGTRLTVV.

The gene calls are TRBV28 and TRBJ2-5; 9 nucleotides line up with TRBD1. The J call is doubtful: the DNA matches TRBJ2-7 better. Per the germline V gene, CDR1 is MDHEN and CDR2 is SYDVKM. The CDR3 totals 14 residues. Here the CDR3 reads CASSTPGQGYEQYF. The CDR3 DNA is TGTGCCAGCAGTACACCGGGACAGGGCTACGAGCAGTACTTC.

The V call is TRBV6-1, the J call TRBJ1-1, with D hard to call. This CDR3 comprises 15 residues. Germline-derived CDR1 and CDR2 are MNHNS and SASEGT. The V end lost 8 bases, the J end lost 0 bases, and 16 bases lay between the germline ends. The chain's CDR3 is CASLNPRTLNTEAFF. The CDR3 nucleotides read TGTGCCAGCCTGAATCCAAGAACCCTGAACACTGAAGCTTTCTTT.

This chain joins TRBV28 and TRBJ2-7, with a tentative D call TRBD2 (5 bases). The CDR3 runs to 12 residues. The ends were cut back, 4 bases at V and 7 bases at J, with 11 bases in the middle. Germline V gene lookup returns CDR1 MDHEN and CDR2 SYDVKM. CDR3 bases: TGTGCCAGCAGTTGGGTGACGGGGGAGCAGTACTTC. This sequence encodes CASSWVTGEQYF.

The CDR3 sequence: CASKGGTSNTEAFF. DNA for the CDR3: TGTGCCAGCAAGGGGGGCACATCGAACACTGAAGCTTTCTTT. The chain couples TRBV6-6 to TRBJ1-1; a weak D match, TRBD1 (6 bases). The ends were cut back, 7 bases at V and 1 base at J, with 13 bases in the middle. The germline V gene has CDR1 MNHNY and CDR2 SVGAGI (reference sequence). This CDR3 spans 14 amino acids.

The J gene is TRBJ1-2, the V gene TRBV21-1. TRBV21-1 is labeled a pseudogene. CDR3 length equals 16 residues. CDR3 in DNA: TGTGCCAGCAGCAGACACTTGGGGGGCGCGGACTATGGCTACACCTTC. As protein: CASSRHLGGADYGYTF.

The V call is TRBV5-1, the J call TRBJ2-3, with D maybe TRBD1 (6 bases). Germline-derived CDR1 and CDR2 are SGHRS and YFSETQ. The CDR3 length is 17 residues. V was trimmed by 0 bases and J by 3 bases, leaving 17 bases between them. This CDR3 is CASSLAHATGMTDTQYF. For the CDR3, the DNA is TGCGCCAGCAGCTTGGCCCATGCTACAGGGATGACAGATACGCAGTATTTT. Complete variable domain (other parts from reference TRBV5-1 and TRBJ2-3): KAGVTQTPRYLIKTRGQQVTLSCSPISGHRSVSWYQQTPGQGLQFLFEYFSETQRNKGNFPGRFSGRQFSNSRSEMNVSTLELGDSALYLCASSLAHATGMTDTQYFGPGTRLTVL.